This TCR beta chain was sequenced during a study of blood T cells in healthy people across ages. On this clonotype itself: The antigen remains undetermined.

Germline CDR1 is SGHTA and CDR2 is FQGNSA. V dropped 5 bases and J dropped 2 bases, with 14 bases sitting between them. CDR3 length: 15 amino acids. Regarding the study as a whole: Unknown donor CMV status possibly confounded expanded clonotype changes. Estimated diversity that came from one million T cells was considered an underestimate. The study found more naive CD4+ cells and higher diversity in long-lived than aged donors.

Then a second PCR, running roughly 7 to 11 cycles, was carried out with a sample-barcoded 5' primer and a J-beta primer mix. Samples each returned at least 2.5 million CDR3-containing paired-end reads. In TCRdb, the 5' RACE reads were re-called with MiXCR into one record per CDR3 protein. The profile shows approximately 800,000 distinct CDR3 sequences, about 62% of them singletons. The origin of this receptor is a man under 40 in good health. Material for sequencing was blood. The J gene is TRBJ2-3, the V gene TRBV7-2; D may be TRBD1 (6 bases). The CDR3, as DNA: TGTGCCAGCAGCGTAGTCAGGGGACCCACAGATACGCAGTATTTT. Protein sequence: CASSVVRGPTDTQYF. Drawing the rest from reference TRBV7-2 and TRBJ2-3, the complete variable domain is GAGVSQSPSNKVTEKGKDVELRCDPISGHTALYWYRQSLGQGLEFLIYFQGNSAPDKSGLPSDRFSAERTGGSVSTLTIQRTQQEDSAVYLCASSVVRGPTDTQYFGPGTRLTVL.